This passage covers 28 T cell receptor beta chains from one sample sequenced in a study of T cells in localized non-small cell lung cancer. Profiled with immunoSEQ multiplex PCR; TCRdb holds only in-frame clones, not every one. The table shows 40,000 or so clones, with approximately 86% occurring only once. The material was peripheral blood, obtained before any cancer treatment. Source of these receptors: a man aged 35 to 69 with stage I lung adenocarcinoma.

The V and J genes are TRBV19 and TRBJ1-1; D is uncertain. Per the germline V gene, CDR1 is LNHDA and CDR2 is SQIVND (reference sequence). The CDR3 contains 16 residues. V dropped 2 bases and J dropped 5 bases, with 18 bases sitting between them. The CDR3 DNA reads TGTGCCAGTAGTATATCCCCAGGCAACGGTTTTACTGAAGCTTTCTTT. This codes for CASSISPGNGFTEAFF.

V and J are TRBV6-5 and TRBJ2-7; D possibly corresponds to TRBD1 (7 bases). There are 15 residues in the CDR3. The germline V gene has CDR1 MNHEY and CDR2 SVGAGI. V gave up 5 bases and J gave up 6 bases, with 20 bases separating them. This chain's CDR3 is CASSNPVTGRLEQYF. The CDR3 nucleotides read TGTGCCAGCAGTAACCCAGTGACAGGGAGGCTCGAGCAGTACTTC.

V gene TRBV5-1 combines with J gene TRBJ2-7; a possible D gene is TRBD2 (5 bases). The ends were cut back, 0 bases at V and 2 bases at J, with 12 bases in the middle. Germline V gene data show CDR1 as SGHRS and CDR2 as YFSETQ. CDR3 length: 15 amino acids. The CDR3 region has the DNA TGCGCCAGCAGCTTGGAGGCGGAGAGGGCCTACGAGCAGTACTTC. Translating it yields CASSLEAERAYEQYF.

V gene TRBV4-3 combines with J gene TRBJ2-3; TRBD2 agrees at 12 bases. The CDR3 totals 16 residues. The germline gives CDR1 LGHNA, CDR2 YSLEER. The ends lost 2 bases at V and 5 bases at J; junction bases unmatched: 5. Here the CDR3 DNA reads TGCGCCAGCAGCCAACTAGCGGGAGGGCCTGGAGATACGCAGTATTTT. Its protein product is CASSQLAGGPGDTQYF.

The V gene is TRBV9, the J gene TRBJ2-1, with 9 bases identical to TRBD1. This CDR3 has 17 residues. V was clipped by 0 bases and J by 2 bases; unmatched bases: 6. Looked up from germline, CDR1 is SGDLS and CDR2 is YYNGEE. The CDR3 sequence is CASSVASDRGTYNEQFF. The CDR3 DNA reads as TGTGCCAGCAGCGTAGCCTCAGACAGGGGGACCTACAATGAGCAGTTCTTC.

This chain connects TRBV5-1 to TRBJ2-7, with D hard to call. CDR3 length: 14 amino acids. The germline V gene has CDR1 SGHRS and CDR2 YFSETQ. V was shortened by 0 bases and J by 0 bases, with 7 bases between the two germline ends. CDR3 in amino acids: CASSLDYYSYEQYF. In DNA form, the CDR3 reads TGCGCCAGCAGCTTGGACTATTACTCCTACGAGCAGTACTTC.

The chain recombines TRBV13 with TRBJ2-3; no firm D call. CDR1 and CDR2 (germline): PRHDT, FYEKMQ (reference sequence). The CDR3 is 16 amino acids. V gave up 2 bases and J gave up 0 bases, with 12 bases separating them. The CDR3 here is CASSLRLPASTDTQYF. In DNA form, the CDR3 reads TGTGCCAGCAGCTTACGTCTACCCGCTAGCACAGATACGCAGTATTTT.

DNA for the CDR3: TGTGCCACCAGCAGAGTGACGGAACTAGCCAAAAACATTCAGTACTTC. This gives the protein CATSRVTELAKNIQYF. The chain is built from TRBV15 and TRBJ2-4; D unresolved. Germline V gene lookup returns CDR1 LNHNV and CDR2 YYDKDF (reference sequence). The CDR3 extends over 16 amino acids. The V gene lost 1 base and the J gene lost 0 bases, with 10 bases spanning the gap.

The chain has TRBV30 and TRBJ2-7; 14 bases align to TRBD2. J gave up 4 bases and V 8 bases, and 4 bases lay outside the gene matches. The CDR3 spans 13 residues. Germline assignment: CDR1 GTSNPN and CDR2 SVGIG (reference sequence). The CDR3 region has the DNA TGTGCCGGCGGACTAGCGGGAGGATACGAGCAGTACTTC. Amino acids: CAGGLAGGYEQYF.

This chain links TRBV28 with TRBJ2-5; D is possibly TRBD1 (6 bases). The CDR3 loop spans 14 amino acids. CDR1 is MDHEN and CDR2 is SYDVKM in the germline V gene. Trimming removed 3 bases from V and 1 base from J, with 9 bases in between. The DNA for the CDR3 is TGTGCCAGCAGTTTTGGGGGCAGCCAAGAGACCCAGTACTTC. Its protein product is CASSFGGSQETQYF. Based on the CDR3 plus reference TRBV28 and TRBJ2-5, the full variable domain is DVKVTQSSRYLVKRTGEKVFLECVQDMDHENMFWYRQDPGLGLRLIYFSYDVKMKEKGDIPEGYSVSREKKERFSLILESASTNQTSMYLCASSFGGSQETQYFGPGTRLLVL.

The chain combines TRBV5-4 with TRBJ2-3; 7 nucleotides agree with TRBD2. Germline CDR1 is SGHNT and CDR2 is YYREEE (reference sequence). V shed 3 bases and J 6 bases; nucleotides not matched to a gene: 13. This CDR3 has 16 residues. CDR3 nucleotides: TGTGCCAGCAGCTCCCAGACCAGCGGGAATCGTGATACGCAGTATTTT. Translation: CASSSQTSGNRDTQYF.

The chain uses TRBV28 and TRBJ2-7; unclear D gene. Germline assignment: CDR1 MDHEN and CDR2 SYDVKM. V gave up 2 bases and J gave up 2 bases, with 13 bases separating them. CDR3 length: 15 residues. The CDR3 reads CASSLRDVRTYEQYF. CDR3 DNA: TGTGCCAGCAGTTTACGTGACGTTAGAACCTACGAGCAGTACTTC.

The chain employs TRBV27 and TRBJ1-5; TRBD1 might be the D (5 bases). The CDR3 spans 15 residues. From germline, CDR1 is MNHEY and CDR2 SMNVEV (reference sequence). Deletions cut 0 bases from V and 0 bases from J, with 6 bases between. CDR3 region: CASSLSRASNQPQHF. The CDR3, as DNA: TGTGCCAGCAGTTTATCCAGGGCTAGCAATCAGCCCCAGCATTTT.

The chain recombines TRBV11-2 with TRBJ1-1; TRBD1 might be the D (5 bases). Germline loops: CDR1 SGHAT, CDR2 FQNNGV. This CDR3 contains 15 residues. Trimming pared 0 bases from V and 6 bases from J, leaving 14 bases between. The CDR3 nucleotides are TGTGCCAGCAGCTTAGAATCAGGAGGGGCGGCTGAAGCTTTCTTT. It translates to CASSLESGGAAEAFF. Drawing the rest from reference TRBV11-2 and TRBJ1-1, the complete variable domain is EAGVAQSPRYKIIEKRQSVAFWCNPISGHATLYWYQQILGQGPKLLIQFQNNGVVDDSQLPKDRFSAERLKGVDSTLKIQPAKLEDSAVYLCASSLESGGAAEAFFGQGTRLTVV.

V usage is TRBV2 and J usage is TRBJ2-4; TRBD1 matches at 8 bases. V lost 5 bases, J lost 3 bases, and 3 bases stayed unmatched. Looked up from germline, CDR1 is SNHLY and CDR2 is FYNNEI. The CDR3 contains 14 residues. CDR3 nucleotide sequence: TGTGCCAGCAGTTATGACAGGGGCAAAAACATTCAGTACTTC. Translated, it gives CASSYDRGKNIQYF.

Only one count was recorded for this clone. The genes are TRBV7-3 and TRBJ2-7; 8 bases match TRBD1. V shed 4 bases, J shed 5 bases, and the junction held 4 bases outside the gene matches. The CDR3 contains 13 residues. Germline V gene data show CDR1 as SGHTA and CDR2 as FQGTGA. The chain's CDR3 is CASSSGGQDEQYF. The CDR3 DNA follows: TGTGCCAGCAGCTCCGGGGGACAGGACGAGCAGTACTTC.

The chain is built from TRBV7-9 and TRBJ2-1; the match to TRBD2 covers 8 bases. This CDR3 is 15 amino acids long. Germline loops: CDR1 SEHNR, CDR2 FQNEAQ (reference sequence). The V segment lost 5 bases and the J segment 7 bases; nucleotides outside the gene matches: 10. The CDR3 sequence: CASSRQTGGPNEQFF. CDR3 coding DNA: TGTGCCAGCAGCCGTCAAACGGGAGGGCCAAATGAGCAGTTCTTC.

The CDR3 sequence: CASNSGLAGDNEQFF. The DNA of the CDR3 is TGTGCCAGCAACTCCGGACTAGCGGGAGACAATGAGCAGTTCTTC. The rearrangement links TRBV7-2 to TRBJ2-1, with TRBD2 identical over 13 bases. Germline V gene data show CDR1 as SGHTA and CDR2 as FQGNSA. V trimming: 7 bases; J trimming: 5 bases; junction bases outside the gene matches: 5. This CDR3 is 15 amino acids long.

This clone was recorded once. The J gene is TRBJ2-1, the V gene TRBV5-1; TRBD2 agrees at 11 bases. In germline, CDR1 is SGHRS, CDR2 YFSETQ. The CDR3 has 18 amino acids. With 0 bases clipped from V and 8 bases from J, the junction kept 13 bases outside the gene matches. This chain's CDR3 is CASSLGLAGGLQGDEQFF. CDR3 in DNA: TGCGCCAGCAGCTTGGGTCTAGCGGGAGGCCTCCAAGGTGATGAGCAGTTCTTC.

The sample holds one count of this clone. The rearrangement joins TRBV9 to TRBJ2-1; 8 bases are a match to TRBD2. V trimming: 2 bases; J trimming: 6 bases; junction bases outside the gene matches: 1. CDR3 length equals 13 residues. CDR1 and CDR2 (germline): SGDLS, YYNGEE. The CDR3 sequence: CASSVTSVNEQFF. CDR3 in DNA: TGTGCCAGCAGCGTGACTAGCGTCAATGAGCAGTTCTTC.

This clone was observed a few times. DNA of the CDR3: TGTGCCAGCAGCTTTAACAGGGGGAACACCATATATTTT. As protein: CASSFNRGNTIYF. The chain joins TRBV5-6 to TRBJ1-3; 8 bases map to TRBD1. The CDR3 is 13 residues long. V dropped 2 bases and J dropped 7; count of bases not matched to a gene: 2. In germline, CDR1 is SGHDT, CDR2 YYEEEE.

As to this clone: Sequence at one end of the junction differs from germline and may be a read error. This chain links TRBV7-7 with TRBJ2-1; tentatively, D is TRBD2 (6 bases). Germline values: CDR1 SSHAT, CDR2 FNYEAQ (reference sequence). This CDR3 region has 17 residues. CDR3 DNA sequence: TGTGCTAGCAGCTTAGACCCGGGACTGGGATCCTACAATGAGCAGTTCTTC. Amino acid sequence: CASSLDPGLGSYNEQFF.

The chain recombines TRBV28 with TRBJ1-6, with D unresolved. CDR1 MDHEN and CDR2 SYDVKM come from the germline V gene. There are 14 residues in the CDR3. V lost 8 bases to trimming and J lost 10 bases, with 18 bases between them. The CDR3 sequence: CASREQVPVSPLHF. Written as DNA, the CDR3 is TGTGCCAGCCGTGAGCAGGTCCCTGTGTCACCCCTCCACTTT.

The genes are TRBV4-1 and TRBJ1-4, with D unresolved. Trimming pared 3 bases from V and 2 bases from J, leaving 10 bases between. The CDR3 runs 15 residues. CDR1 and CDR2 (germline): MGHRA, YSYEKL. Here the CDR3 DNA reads TGCGCCAGCAGCCACCGCCCCGGGACTAATGAAAAACTGTTTTTT. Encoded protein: CASSHRPGTNEKLFF.

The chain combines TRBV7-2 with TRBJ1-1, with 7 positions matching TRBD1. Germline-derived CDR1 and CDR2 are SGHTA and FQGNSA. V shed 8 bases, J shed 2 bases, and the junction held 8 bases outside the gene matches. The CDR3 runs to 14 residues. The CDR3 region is CASGRTGLNTEAFF. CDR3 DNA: TGTGCCAGCGGGAGGACAGGCTTAAACACTGAAGCTTTCTTT.

The CDR3 is CASSFGQGAYGYTF. In DNA, the CDR3 is TGTGCCAGCAGCTTTGGGCAGGGGGCCTATGGCTACACCTTC. The chain recombines TRBV13 with TRBJ1-2; 8 nucleotides align to TRBD1. J was trimmed by 4 bases and V by 3 bases; bases with no gene match: 4. CDR1 and CDR2 from the germline V gene are PRHDT and FYEKMQ (reference sequence). CDR3 length: 14 residues.

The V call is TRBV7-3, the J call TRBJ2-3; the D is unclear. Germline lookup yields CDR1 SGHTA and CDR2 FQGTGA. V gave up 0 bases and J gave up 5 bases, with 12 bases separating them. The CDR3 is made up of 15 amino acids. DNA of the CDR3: TGTGCCAGCAGCTTAACGGGCGGCTTCAGAGATACGCAGTATTTT. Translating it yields CASSLTGGFRDTQYF.

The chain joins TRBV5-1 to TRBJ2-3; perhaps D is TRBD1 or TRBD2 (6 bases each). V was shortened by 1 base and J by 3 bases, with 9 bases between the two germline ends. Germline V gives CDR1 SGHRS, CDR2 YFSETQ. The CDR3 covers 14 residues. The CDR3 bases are TGCGCCAGCAGCTTGACAGGGAGGACAGATACGCAGTATTTT. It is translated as CASSLTGRTDTQYF.